A single T cell receptor (beta chain) is shown here with its context. Its antigen is unidentified. This specimen includes other DNA sequences encoding the same CDR3. This record belongs to a study of graft-versus-host responses after intestinal transplantation. Whole-study findings and limits: In recipient marrow, GvH clones were found, and some appeared first in ileum or blood. Patients with graft-donor T cell macrochimerism had high graft-versus-host to host-versus-graft clonal ratios in allografts.

CDR3 size: 12 residues. CDR1 is LNHDA and CDR2 is SQIVND in the germline V gene (reference sequence). V shed 4 bases and J 7 bases; nucleotides not matched to a gene: 0. Generated by immunoSEQ multiplex PCR, the TCRdb table keeps only in-frame clones and is missing some. The sample carries some 79,000 clones, about 88% recorded once. This rearrangement joins TRBV19 to TRBJ1-5; 8 nucleotides align to TRBD1. Source: unstimulated CD4+ T cells sorted from spleen or lymph node cells, taken before intestinal transplant. The TCR sequence derives from a human donor who received an intestinal transplant. CDR3 nucleotide sequence: TGTGCCAGTAGTAGACAGGGGCAGCCCCAGCATTTT. Amino acid sequence: CASSRQGQPQHF.